These 27 T cell receptor beta chains originate from one sample sequenced in a study of T cell responses to AZD1222 COVID-19 vaccine. Libraries were prepared by immunoSEQ multiplex PCR; TCRdb keeps only in-frame clonotypes and omits some of them. This table has 95,000 to 100,000 clones, just over 90% appearing once. Sequenced here: peripheral blood, sampled on day 0 of AZD1222 vaccination. The origin of the receptors is an adult in good health.

The chain links TRBV5-1 to TRBJ2-2; D ambiguous. This CDR3 has 14 amino acids. Germline CDR1 SGHRS, CDR2 YFSETQ. Between the trimmed V and J ends, which lost 6 bases and 5 bases, there was a span of 14 bases. The CDR3 DNA is TGCGCCAGCATTGGGTCCGGCATTACCGGGGAGCTGTTTTTT. Encoded protein: CASIGSGITGELFF. The full variable domain, with the rest looked up from reference TRBV5-1 and TRBJ2-2, is KAGVTQTPRYLIKTRGQQVTLSCSPISGHRSVSWYQQTPGQGLQFLFEYFSETQRNKGNFPGRFSGRQFSNSRSEMNVSTLELGDSALYLCASIGSGITGELFFGEGSRLTVL.

The V call is TRBV7-3, the J call TRBJ2-2; D remains unclear. Germline V lookup: CDR1 SGHTA, CDR2 FQGTGA. The V gene lost 5 bases and the J gene lost 14 bases, with 12 bases spanning the gap. The CDR3 length is 11 residues. The DNA for the CDR3 is TGTGCCAGCAGCCCAGGCGGTATCCTGTTTTTT. It yields the protein CASSPGGILFF.

This clone was seen a single time. The chain combines TRBV19 with TRBJ2-7; perhaps D is TRBD1 or TRBD2 (5 bases each). The germline CDR1 and CDR2 sequences are LNHDA and SQIVND (reference sequence). The CDR3 has 15 amino acids. The V end lost 4 bases, the J end lost 3 bases, and 16 bases lay between the germline ends. CDR3 bases: TGTGCCAGTAGTAGGGACGAGGGTACGATCTACGAGCAGTACTTC. The encoded protein is CASSRDEGTIYEQYF.

The chain employs TRBV6-5 and TRBJ1-2; 9 nucleotides match TRBD1. Germline CDR1 and CDR2: MNHEY and SVGAGI. V lost 5 bases and J lost 3; bases outside the gene matches: 4. This CDR3 has 14 residues. This CDR3 is CASSRGTGHYGYTF. The CDR3 nucleotides read TGTGCCAGCAGTAGAGGGACAGGGCACTATGGCTACACCTTC.

The chain joins TRBV29-1 to TRBJ2-3; unclear D gene. CDR1 SQVTM and CDR2 ANQGSEA come from the germline V gene. Trimming pared 7 bases from V and 6 bases from J, leaving 20 bases between. The CDR3 is 14 amino acids. CDR3 nucleotide sequence: TGCAGCGGGCAAGGGCCTCAAGGTGGGGATACGCAGTATTTT. Translating it yields CSGQGPQGGDTQYF.

The genes are TRBV9 and TRBJ1-1; 11 bases align to TRBD1. Germline V CDR1 and CDR2: SGDLS, YYNGEE. CDR3 length: 15 amino acids. Unmatched junction bases numbered 2, after V lost 0 bases and J lost 4 bases. The DNA of the CDR3 is TGTGCCAGCAGCGTAGCTGGGACAGGGGGCACTGAAGCTTTCTTT. Residues: CASSVAGTGGTEAFF.

The V call is TRBV28, the J call TRBJ1-1; 7 bases are a match to TRBD1. Germline lookup yields CDR1 MDHEN and CDR2 SYDVKM. The V gene end was trimmed by 4 bases and the J gene end by 1 base; junction bases not matched to a gene: 6. This CDR3 region has 15 residues. CDR3 DNA sequence: TGTGCCAGCAGTTCACGGGACAGATGGAACACTGAAGCTTTCTTT. Translation: CASSSRDRWNTEAFF.

The V gene is TRBV2, the J gene TRBJ1-6; 10 nucleotides line up with TRBD1. Germline V lookup: CDR1 SNHLY, CDR2 FYNNEI. Germline trimming cut 0 bases from V and 7 bases from J; bases unmatched to any gene: 3. CDR3 length: 16 residues. Written as DNA, the CDR3 is TGTGCCAGCAGTGAAGCCCGGACAGGGGGGAATTCACCCCTCCACTTT. As protein: CASSEARTGGNSPLHF.

This clone was detected only once. The chain has TRBV5-1 and TRBJ2-7; 8 bases line up with TRBD1. J was trimmed by 5 bases and V by 0 bases; bases with no gene match: 4. The germline CDR1 and CDR2 sequences are SGHRS and YFSETQ. The CDR3 extends over 14 amino acids. The CDR3 nucleotides are TGCGCCAGCAGCTTGGCGCAGGGGGCCGACGAGCAGTACTTC. This codes for CASSLAQGADEQYF.

The J gene is TRBJ1-1, the V gene TRBV19; 9 nucleotides agree with TRBD1. Germline V gene sequence: CDR1 LNHDA, CDR2 SQIVND (reference sequence). J was trimmed by 4 bases and V by 3 bases; bases with no gene match: 3. The CDR3 spans 14 residues. The CDR3 sequence is CASSIPDRGTEAFF. The CDR3 region has the DNA TGTGCCAGTAGTATCCCGGACAGGGGCACTGAAGCTTTCTTT.

J is TRBJ2-5 and V is TRBV6-1; either TRBD1 or TRBD2 may supply D (5 bases each). V was shortened by 2 bases and J by 8 bases, with 18 bases between the two germline ends. The germline V gene encodes CDR1 MNHNS and CDR2 SASEGT. This CDR3 has 15 amino acids. CDR3 coding DNA: TGTGCCAGCAGTGAATGGGGGACGCGCCTAGAAACCCAGTACTTC. Encoded protein: CASSEWGTRLETQYF.

The chain joins TRBV28 to TRBJ1-2; weak D call: TRBD1 (5 bases). V was trimmed by 5 bases and J by 1 base, leaving 14 bases between them. Germline CDR1 MDHEN, CDR2 SYDVKM. The CDR3 has 15 amino acids. The DNA for the CDR3 is TGTGCCAGCAGTGAAGGACAACCCGTTAACTATGGCTACACCTTC. Translated: CASSEGQPVNYGYTF.

This chain connects TRBV7-9 to TRBJ1-5; unclear D gene. Trimming took off 1 base at V and 5 bases at J, with 12 bases between the two ends. The V gene's germline CDR1 is SEHNR and CDR2 FQNEAQ (reference sequence). This CDR3 contains 15 residues. The DNA of the CDR3 is TGTGCCAGCAGCTTAGAATTAGGTGCTGATCAGCCCCAGCATTTT. This encodes CASSLELGADQPQHF.

This chain connects TRBV29-1 to TRBJ2-7; 10 bases match TRBD1. V gave up 5 bases and J gave up 1 base; unmatched junction bases: 5. The germline gives CDR1 SQVTM, CDR2 ANQGSEA. The CDR3 runs to 14 residues. CDR3 nucleotides: TGCAGCGTTTCCGGGACAGGGGAATCCTACGAGCAGTACTTC. This sequence encodes CSVSGTGESYEQYF.

The rearrangement joins TRBV2 to TRBJ1-5; no reliable D call. Trimming left V 4 bases short and J 4 bases short, with 8 bases between. The CDR3 is 13 residues long. CDR1 is SNHLY, CDR2 FYNNEI, per germline. CDR3 amino acids: CASSVEGNQPQHF. The CDR3 DNA sequence: TGTGCCAGCAGTGTGGAGGGAAATCAGCCCCAGCATTTT.

The chain has TRBV9 and TRBJ1-3, with D unclear. Germline V gene lookup returns CDR1 SGDLS and CDR2 YYNGEE. CDR3 length: 12 amino acids. Trimming left V 3 bases short and J 4 bases short, with 5 bases between. The CDR3 loop reads CASSEGGNTIYF. The CDR3 DNA reads TGTGCCAGCAGCGAAGGGGGAAACACCATATATTTT. Supplemented by reference TRBV9 and TRBJ1-3, the full variable domain reads DSGVTQTPKHLITATGQRVTLRCSPRSGDLSVYWYQQSLDQGLQFLIQYYNGEERAKGNILERFSAQQFPDLHSELNLSSLELGDSALYFCASSEGGNTIYFGEGSWLTVV.

The rearrangement links TRBV19 to TRBJ1-3; 7 bases agree with TRBD1. The CDR3 loop spans 17 amino acids. Trimming removed 0 bases from V and 0 bases from J; junction bases left unmatched: 5. The germline V gene has CDR1 LNHDA and CDR2 SQIVND (reference sequence). CDR3 in amino acids: CASSIDGTAYSGNTIYF. Here the CDR3 DNA reads TGTGCCAGTAGTATAGACGGGACAGCCTACTCTGGAAACACCATATATTTT.

This clone was counted between two and nine times. CDR3 DNA: TGTGCCAGCTCACCCCGGCCACAGAGGAACGAGTACGAGCAGTACTTC. This encodes CASSPRPQRNEYEQYF. The chain carries TRBV18 and TRBJ2-7; D not resolved. Trimming left V 3 bases short and J 4 bases short, with 19 bases between. The CDR3 runs 16 residues. CDR1 is KGHSH, CDR2 LQKENI, per germline.

The CDR3, as DNA: TGTGCCAGCAGCCAAAGCACGAACACCGGGGAGCTGTTTTTT. Protein: CASSQSTNTGELFF. The gene calls are TRBV3-1 (or the pseudogene TRBV3-2) and TRBJ2-2; D is undetermined. CDR1 LGHDT and CDR2 YNNKEL come from the germline V gene (reference sequence). The CDR3 is made up of 14 amino acids. Trimming pared 2 bases from V and 0 bases from J, leaving 4 bases between.

The chain is built from TRBV29-1 and TRBJ2-2; 7 bases align to TRBD1. This CDR3 has 15 amino acids. The V and J ends lost 4 bases and 4 bases, in that order; junction bases with no gene match: 9. Germline-derived CDR1 and CDR2 are SQVTM and ANQGSEA. The CDR3 loop reads CSVVSRGHPTGELFF. The CDR3 coding sequence is TGCAGCGTTGTCAGTAGGGGGCATCCCACCGGGGAGCTGTTTTTT.

This clone has more than one count but fewer than ten. The chain is built from TRBV7-9 and TRBJ1-1, with a tentative D call TRBD1 (5 bases). V lost 5 bases and J 0 bases, leaving 22 bases between the germline ends. This CDR3 is 18 amino acids long. Germline V gene data show CDR1 as SEHNR and CDR2 as FQNEAQ (reference sequence). CDR3 residues: CASSLARRGILMNTEAFF. In DNA, the CDR3 is TGTGCCAGCAGCCTGGCAAGGAGGGGTATACTAATGAACACTGAAGCTTTCTTT. The full variable domain, completed using reference TRBV7-9 and TRBJ1-1, is DTGVSQNPRHKITKRGQNVTFRCDPISEHNRLYWYRQTLGQGPEFLTYFQNEAQLEKSRLLSDRFSAERPKGSFSTLEIQRTEQGDSAMYLCASSLARRGILMNTEAFFGQGTRLTVV.

V is TRBV6-5 and J is TRBJ1-1, with D perhaps TRBD1 (6 bases). The CDR3 is 14 amino acids. Germline V gene data show CDR1 as MNHEY and CDR2 as SVGAGI. Trimming shortened V by 4 bases and J by 5 bases, and 14 bases separated the two germline ends. The CDR3 DNA sequence: TGTGCCAGCAGTTTCCTGAAGGGGGTTACTGAAGCTTTCTTT. It yields the protein CASSFLKGVTEAFF.

On this clone itself: Germline and junction disagree at one end, which may indicate a read error. The J gene is TRBJ1-2, the V gene TRBV29-1; D gene uncertain. The germline gives CDR1 SQVTM, CDR2 ANQGSEA. The CDR3 is 8 amino acids. CDR3 sequence: CSDYPAAF. CDR3 DNA sequence: TGCAGCGATTATCCCGCAGCCTTC.

This chain uses TRBV27 with TRBJ2-3, with TRBD2 matching over 14 bases. CDR3 length: 18 residues. In germline, CDR1 is MNHEY, CDR2 SMNVEV (reference sequence). J lost 2 bases, V lost 2 bases, and 6 bases had no gene match. CDR3 region: CASSLKGTSGGVTDTQYF. The CDR3 DNA reads as TGTGCCAGCAGTTTAAAAGGGACTAGCGGGGGAGTCACAGATACGCAGTATTTT.

The rearrangement links TRBV29-1 to TRBJ2-7, with 8 positions matching TRBD2. The CDR3 has 16 amino acids. The V and J ends lost 4 bases and 5 bases, in that order; junction bases with no gene match: 16. Germline assignment: CDR1 SQVTM and CDR2 ANQGSEA. CDR3 protein: CSVVPQWAGGYDEQYF. In DNA, the CDR3 is TGCAGCGTTGTGCCCCAATGGGCGGGGGGCTACGACGAGCAGTACTTC.

The chain is built from TRBV28 and TRBJ2-1; a weak D match, TRBD2 (6 bases). CDR3 length equals 15 residues. V lost 7 bases to trimming and J lost 6 bases, with 19 bases between them. Per germline, CDR1 MDHEN and CDR2 SYDVKM. The CDR3 loop is CASTPQRYGGNEQFF. DNA for the CDR3: TGTGCCAGCACCCCACAGAGATACGGGGGCAATGAGCAGTTCTTC.

The J gene is TRBJ1-2, the V gene TRBV7-9; the D gene is possibly TRBD1 (6 bases). The V gene's germline CDR1 is SEHNR and CDR2 FQNEAQ (reference sequence). CDR3 length equals 15 residues. V was shortened by 2 bases and J by 7 bases, with 17 bases between the two germline ends. In DNA form, the CDR3 reads TGTGCCAGCAGCTTAAAAAAGGAAGGGGGGAGTGGCTACACCTTC. It encodes CASSLKKEGGSGYTF.